The 21 T cell receptor beta chains in this list originate from one sample, sequenced in a study of T cell repertoires in cytomegalovirus infection. These receptors have no known antigen. MiXCR, applied by TCRdb to the reads, yields one record per CDR3 protein. The data show about 740,000 distinct CDR3 sequences, around 35% seen once. The sample consisted of cultured PBMCs, taken from culture after CMV antigen stimulation. These receptors came from a human donor in good health (CMV status not recorded). Some clones in this sample may be carry-over from other donors' samples.

This clonotype was counted many times. The rearrangement joins TRBV7-2 to TRBJ2-5; 11 bases agree with TRBD2. Looked up from germline, CDR1 is SGHTA and CDR2 is FQGNSA. The CDR3 length is 15 residues. With 5 bases clipped from V and 5 bases from J, the junction kept 7 bases outside the gene matches. CDR3: CASSQRTSGSETQYF. In DNA form, the CDR3 reads TGTGCCAGCAGCCAACGGACTAGCGGGTCGGAGACCCAGTACTTC.

This clonotype has ten or more counts. The junction departs from the called germline gene at one end, perhaps through a read error. The CDR3 region is CASSQGPNTEAFF. The DNA of the CDR3 is TGTGCCAGCAGCCAGGGCCCGAACACTGAAGCTTTCTTT. V usage is TRBV4-1 and J usage is TRBJ1-1, with a tentative D call TRBD1 (5 bases). This CDR3 is 13 amino acids long. Per the germline V gene, CDR1 is MGHRA and CDR2 is YSYEKL.

The V and J genes are TRBV11-2 and TRBJ2-7; maybe TRBD1 (6 bases). CDR3 length: 14 amino acids. Germline V gives CDR1 SGHAT, CDR2 FQNNGV. V was pared by 4 bases and J by 6 bases, with 16 bases between. The CDR3 bases are TGTGCCAGCAGCTCTTGGACAGAGGCGGGCGAGCAGTACTTC. It yields the protein CASSSWTEAGEQYF.

The chain couples TRBV19 to TRBJ2-3; no clear D. V was pared by 1 base and J by 6 bases, with 5 bases between. This CDR3 spans 12 amino acids. The germline V gene encodes CDR1 LNHDA and CDR2 SQIVND (reference sequence). Written as DNA, the CDR3 is TGTGCCAGTAGTATAGGTCGGGATACGCAGTATTTT. Translation: CASSIGRDTQYF.

Only a few counts were recorded for this clonotype. This chain uses TRBV6-2 or TRBV6-3 with TRBJ2-7; 11 bases are shared with TRBD2. Losses at the gene ends were 6 bases for V and 4 bases for J; bases not matched to a gene: 2. The CDR3 consists of 13 residues. Germline assignment: CDR1 MNHEY and CDR2 SVGEGT. CDR3 residues: CASRGTSGYEQYF. The CDR3 bases are TGTGCCAGCAGAGGGACTAGCGGTTACGAGCAGTACTTC.

This clonotype occurred many times. The genes are TRBV7-2 and TRBJ2-1; 8 bases are a match to TRBD2. CDR1 is SGHTA, CDR2 FQGNSA, per germline. This CDR3 spans 15 amino acids. The J segment lost 5 bases and the V segment lost 5 bases, leaving 8 bases of the junction unmatched. In DNA form, the CDR3 reads TGTGCCAGCAGCCAAGGTGCGGGGGGCCACAATGAGCAGTTCTTC. Its protein product is CASSQGAGGHNEQFF.

This chain connects TRBV30 to TRBJ1-2; TRBD1 agrees at 10 bases. From germline, CDR1 is GTSNPN and CDR2 SVGIG (reference sequence). J gave up 14 bases and V 4 bases, and 7 bases lay outside the gene matches. This CDR3 is 11 amino acids long. CDR3 loop: CAWKTGGVTTF. The CDR3 nucleotides are TGTGCCTGGAAGACAGGGGGCGTAACTACCTTC.

The chain employs TRBV5-4 and TRBJ2-7, with D possibly called TRBD1 or TRBD2 (5 bases each). The CDR3 contains 14 residues. Germline CDR1 is SGHNT and CDR2 is YYREEE (reference sequence). Trimming removed 3 bases from V and 6 bases from J, with 16 bases in between. CDR3 protein: CASSSPGRPVEQYF. The CDR3 region has the DNA TGTGCCAGCAGCTCCCCGGGGCGCCCAGTCGAGCAGTACTTC. The variable domain in full, with the rest retrieved from reference TRBV5-4 and TRBJ2-7, is ETGVTQSPTHLIKTRGQQVTLRCSSQSGHNTVSWYQQALGQGPQFIFQYYREEENGRGNFPPRFSGLQFPNYSSELNVNALELDDSALYLCASSSPGRPVEQYFGPGTRLTVT.

The chain recombines TRBV6-2 or TRBV6-3 with TRBJ2-4; 7 nucleotides line up with TRBD1. Germline CDR1 is MNHEY and CDR2 is SVGEGT. The CDR3 sequence is 15 residues long. V gave up 6 bases and J gave up 8 bases; unmatched junction bases: 13. For the CDR3, the DNA is TGTGCCAGCAGCCCCACCCACAGGGGCTTTTACATTCAGTACTTC. Its protein is CASSPTHRGFYIQYF.

The chain combines TRBV7-9 with TRBJ1-1; no firm D call. The germline V and J ends were trimmed by 4 bases and 10 bases, with 13 bases remaining between them. In germline, CDR1 is SEHNR, CDR2 FQNEAQ (reference sequence). The CDR3 runs 12 residues. For the CDR3, the DNA is TGTGCCAGCAGCTCCGGACGGGAGCGAGCTTTCTTT. Its protein is CASSSGRERAFF. Drawing the rest from reference TRBV7-9 and TRBJ1-1, the complete variable domain is DTGVSQNPRHKITKRGQNVTFRCDPISEHNRLYWYRQTLGQGPEFLTYFQNEAQLEKSRLLSDRFSAERPKGSFSTLEIQRTEQGDSAMYLCASSSGRERAFFGQGTRLTVV.

Only a few counts were recorded for this clonotype. V usage is TRBV20-1 and J usage is TRBJ1-2; 9 bases match TRBD1. This CDR3 has 13 amino acids. Germline CDR1 reads DFQATT; CDR2 reads SNEGSKA (reference sequence). Losses at the gene ends were 6 bases for V and 1 base for J; bases not matched to a gene: 3. The CDR3 spells CSAQDRGNYGYTF. The DNA for the CDR3 is TGCAGTGCCCAGGACAGGGGTAACTATGGCTACACCTTC.

This clonotype was detected ten times or more. The chain carries TRBV6-1 and TRBJ2-3; D might be TRBD2 (6 bases). The V end was cut by 4 bases, the J end by 3 bases, with 8 bases between. The V gene's germline CDR1 is MNHNS and CDR2 SASEGT. This CDR3 spans 13 amino acids. The CDR3 sequence: CASSGAGTDTQYF. In DNA form, the CDR3 reads TGTGCCAGCAGTGGGGCGGGAACAGATACGCAGTATTTT.

This rearrangement joins TRBV6-1 to TRBJ2-3, with D hard to call. Germline lookup yields CDR1 MNHNS and CDR2 SASEGT. The V end lost 1 base, the J end lost 0 bases, and 8 bases lay between the germline ends. This CDR3 region has 15 residues. The CDR3 DNA follows: TGTGCCAGCAGTGAAGAGGGATGGAGCACAGATACGCAGTATTTT. It codes for CASSEEGWSTDTQYF.

CDR3 protein: CASSQVPGWQFF. For the CDR3, the DNA is TGCGCCAGCAGCCAAGTCCCAGGGTGGCAGTTCTTC. The V and J genes are TRBV4-3 and TRBJ2-1; D perhaps matches TRBD1 (5 bases). Trimming stripped 1 base from V and 12 bases from J, with 10 bases between. The CDR3 extends over 12 amino acids. Per germline, CDR1 LGHNA and CDR2 YSLEER.

The chain has TRBV2 and TRBJ2-1, with D tentatively TRBD1 (6 bases). Germline values: CDR1 SNHLY, CDR2 FYNNEI. The CDR3 loop spans 12 amino acids. Trimming left V 9 bases short and J 3 bases short, with 9 bases between. In DNA, the CDR3 is TGTGCCAGGGGGGCTAACTACAATGAGCAGTTCTTC. Its translation is CARGANYNEQFF.

This clonotype was counted at least ten times. The chain couples TRBV7-6 to TRBJ2-7; no clear D gene. Germline V gives CDR1 SGHVS, CDR2 FNYEAQ. The V end was cut by 1 base, the J end by 3 bases, with 10 bases between. The CDR3 is 14 amino acids. For the CDR3, the DNA is TGTGCCAGCAGCTTAGATCAGAAGGACTACGAGCAGTACTTC. The encoded protein is CASSLDQKDYEQYF. Supplemented by reference TRBV7-6 and TRBJ2-7, the full variable domain reads GAGVSQSPRYKVTKRGQDVALRCDPISGHVSLYWYRQALGQGPEFLTYFNYEAQQDKSGLPNDRFSAERPEGSISTLTIQRTEQRDSAMYRCASSLDQKDYEQYFGPGTRLTVT.

A few counts support this clonotype. This chain joins TRBV5-1 and TRBJ1-3; TRBD1 is a possible D gene (6 bases). From germline, CDR1 is SGHRS and CDR2 YFSETQ. V gave up 0 bases and J gave up 1 base, with 11 bases separating them. The CDR3 is 16 residues long. The CDR3 sequence: CASSLATGSSGNTIYF. CDR3 in DNA: TGCGCCAGCAGCTTGGCTACAGGGAGTTCTGGAAACACCATATATTTT. Full variable domain (remainder filled in from reference TRBV5-1 and TRBJ1-3): KAGVTQTPRYLIKTRGQQVTLSCSPISGHRSVSWYQQTPGQGLQFLFEYFSETQRNKGNFPGRFSGRQFSNSRSEMNVSTLELGDSALYLCASSLATGSSGNTIYFGEGSWLTVV.

Only a few counts were recorded for this clonotype. The rearrangement uses TRBV6-5 and TRBJ1-6, with 8 bases lining up with TRBD1. Looked up from germline, CDR1 is MNHEY and CDR2 is SVGAGI. CDR3 length: 14 amino acids. V lost 4 bases, J lost 10 bases, and 6 bases stayed unmatched. In DNA, the CDR3 is TGTGCCAGCAGTTTCCGACAGGGGAGATCACCCCTCCACTTT. It encodes CASSFRQGRSPLHF.

This clonotype was seen at least ten times. The CDR3, as DNA: TGTGCCAGTAGTCTAACAGGGAGCCAAGAGACCCAGTACTTC. Translating it yields CASSLTGSQETQYF. V gene TRBV19 combines with J gene TRBJ2-5, with D tentatively TRBD1 (6 bases). There are 14 residues in the CDR3. Trimming cost V 5 bases and J 1 base, with 11 bases left between them. Looked up from germline, CDR1 is LNHDA and CDR2 is SQIVND (reference sequence).

This clonotype was seen more than once but under ten times. This chain connects TRBV19 to TRBJ1-1; D possibly corresponds to TRBD1 (5 bases). Between the trimmed V and J ends, which lost 7 bases and 3 bases, there was a span of 15 bases. This CDR3 is built from 14 residues. Germline-derived CDR1 and CDR2 are LNHDA and SQIVND (reference sequence). In nucleotides, the CDR3 is TGTGCCAGTACCAATGAGAGGGACCACACTGAAGCTTTCTTT. This sequence encodes CASTNERDHTEAFF.

This clonotype was detected a few times. The CDR3: CASSYRQPYEQYF. The CDR3 coding sequence is TGTGCCAGCAGTTACCGACAGCCATACGAGCAGTACTTC. V and J are TRBV12-3 or TRBV12-4 and TRBJ2-7; perhaps TRBD1 as D (5 bases). The CDR3 is 13 residues long. Trimming shortened V by 4 bases and J by 4 bases, and 11 bases separated the two germline ends.